This entry concerns a single T cell receptor beta chain. This sample was taken from a study of CD8 T cells in Susac syndrome. cDNA came from around 0.5 to 1 ug RNA primed by random hexamers. TCRdb called the immunoSEQ multiplex PCR reads again in MiXCR, with one record for every CDR3 protein. The sample comprises about 120,000 distinct CDR3 sequences, roughly 90% of which are singletons, and approximately 0.12% rests with the top ten. Germline loops: CDR1 DFQATT, CDR2 SNEGSKA (reference sequence). The CDR3 sequence is 10 residues long. The V end lost 6 bases, the J end lost 11 bases, and 11 bases lay between the germline ends. CD8+ and CD4+ T cells from blood underwent TCR beta sequencing.

This TCR came from a human donor in good health. This chain connects TRBV20-1 to TRBJ2-1; D ambiguous. Sequenced input: CD8+ T cells from PBMCs. The CDR3, as DNA: TGCAGTGCCCTCGAAGATCAGCAGTTCTTC. It translates to CSALEDQQFF.